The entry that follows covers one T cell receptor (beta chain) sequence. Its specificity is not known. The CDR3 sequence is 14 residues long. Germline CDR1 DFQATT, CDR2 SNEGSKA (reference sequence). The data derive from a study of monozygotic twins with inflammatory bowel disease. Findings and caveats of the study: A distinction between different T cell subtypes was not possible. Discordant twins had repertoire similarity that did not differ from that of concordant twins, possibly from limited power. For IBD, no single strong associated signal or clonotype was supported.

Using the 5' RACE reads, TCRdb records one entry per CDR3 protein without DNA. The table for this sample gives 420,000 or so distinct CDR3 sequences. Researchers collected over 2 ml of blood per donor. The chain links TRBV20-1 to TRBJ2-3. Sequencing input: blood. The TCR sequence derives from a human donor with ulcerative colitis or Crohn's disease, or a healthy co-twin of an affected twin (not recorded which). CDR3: CSASHSEETDTQYF.